The TCR beta chain under discussion was sequenced for a study of OX40 agonist ivuxolimab in advanced cancers. Trimming took 9 bases from V and 4 from J; bases not matched to a gene: 4. Germline CDR1 SGHTA, CDR2 FQGNSA. This CDR3 spans 13 amino acids. Produced via immunoSEQ multiplex PCR; TCRdb's table is partial and in-frame only. The table shows some 87,000 clones, with about nine tenths occurring only once. The input for sequencing was CD4+ or CD8+ T cells sorted from blood, taken in a trial of the OX40 agonist ivuxolimab. This sequence joins TRBV7-2 and TRBJ1-2, with 11 positions matching TRBD1. This clonotype was obtained from an adult with an advanced solid tumor such as melanoma, head and neck, liver or kidney cancer. CDR3 DNA: TGTGCCAGTGGACAGGGGGCTTTCTATGGCTACACCTTC. This codes for CASGQGAFYGYTF.